This record looks at one T cell receptor beta chain sequence and its context. The data were obtained in a study of lymphopenia after photon versus proton radiotherapy. TCRdb keeps only in-frame clones here, not all; method: immunoSEQ multiplex PCR. The sample contains 67,000 or so clones, more than 75% of which appear only once. The V gene's germline CDR1 is LNHDA and CDR2 SQIVND (reference sequence). V lost 6 bases and J lost 0, with 12 bases in between. The length of the CDR3 is 14 residues. V and J are TRBV19 and TRBJ2-7; the D gene could be TRBD1 or TRBD2 (5 bases each). The source is a man older than 75 with esophageal cancer. The material was peripheral blood, obtained from a patient treated with proton-based radiotherapy. The CDR3 region is CASSPAGSSYEQYF. The DNA of the CDR3 is TGTGCCAGTAGCCCGGCAGGGAGCTCCTACGAGCAGTACTTC. Drawing the rest from reference TRBV19 and TRBJ2-7, the complete variable domain is DGGITQSPKYLFRKEGQNVTLSCEQNLNHDAMYWYRQDPGQGLRLIYYSQIVNDFQKGDIAEGYSVSREKKESFPLTVTSAQKNPTAFYLCASSPAGSSYEQYFGPGTRLTVT.